These 28 T cell receptor beta chains originate from one sample sequenced in a study of cytomegalovirus exposure and HLA in healthy donors. Vbeta (60) and Jbeta (13) primers were used in the PCR. Clones were read by immunoSEQ multiplex PCR, and TCRdb kept only the in-frame ones, dropping some. Here the sample table reports around 140,000 clones. Sequencing was performed on PBMCs. The source of these receptors is a man aged 18-30 years in good health and CMV-seronegative.

This chain uses TRBV19 with TRBJ2-5, with TRBD1 matching over 9 bases. The CDR3 length is 15 residues. With 3 bases clipped from V and 11 bases from J, the junction kept 13 bases outside the gene matches. The germline gives CDR1 LNHDA, CDR2 SQIVND (reference sequence). CDR3 DNA: TGTGCCAGTAGTATCTCCGGGACAGGGACGAGGGAGCAGTACTTC. It encodes CASSISGTGTREQYF.

This chain links TRBV27 with TRBJ1-5; D ambiguous. CDR1 is MNHEY, CDR2 SMNVEV, per germline (reference sequence). V lost 6 bases and J 4 bases, leaving 10 bases between the germline ends. The CDR3 consists of 13 residues. Here the CDR3 DNA reads TGTGCCAGCAGCCCCGCGGGAAATCAGCCCCAGCATTTT. It yields the protein CASSPAGNQPQHF.

The chain uses TRBV25-1 and TRBJ1-2; the D gene is possibly TRBD1 (5 bases). Trimming shortened V by 3 bases and J by 5 bases, and 16 bases separated the two germline ends. The CDR3 is 15 residues long. Germline V gene lookup returns CDR1 MGHDK and CDR2 SYGVNS. CDR3 region: CASSDPAQGGYGYTF. The CDR3, as DNA: TGTGCCAGCAGTGACCCTGCTCAGGGAGGGTATGGCTACACCTTC.

V gene TRBV7-3 combines with J gene TRBJ2-7; 7 positions agree with TRBD2. The V gene end was trimmed by 2 bases and the J gene end by 2 bases; junction bases not matched to a gene: 9. This CDR3 is 16 amino acids long. CDR1 SGHTA and CDR2 FQGTGA come from the germline V gene. The CDR3 nucleotides read TGTGCCAGCAGCTTACTGGGCGGGAGCCCCCCCTACGAGCAGTACTTC. Translating gives CASSLLGGSPPYEQYF.

The chain couples TRBV6-5 to TRBJ1-1, with D hard to call. With 2 bases removed from V and 1 base from J, the gap between germline ends came to 11 bases. The CDR3 is 15 amino acids. Germline CDR1 and CDR2: MNHEY and SVGAGI. CDR3 loop: CASSYRGAENTEAFF. The CDR3 DNA reads as TGTGCCAGCAGTTACCGGGGAGCTGAGAACACTGAAGCTTTCTTT.

The rearrangement links TRBV4-3 to TRBJ2-7, with 11 bases that match TRBD2. V trimming: 4 bases; J trimming: 3 bases; junction bases outside the gene matches: 5. Germline V gene lookup returns CDR1 LGHNA and CDR2 YSLEER. CDR3 size: 15 residues. The CDR3 sequence: CASSRSLAGGYEQYF. The CDR3 DNA is TGCGCCAGCAGCCGCAGTCTAGCGGGGGGCTACGAGCAGTACTTC.

The genes are TRBV28 and TRBJ2-2, with D maybe TRBD1 (5 bases). The CDR3 runs 13 residues. CDR1 is MDHEN, CDR2 SYDVKM, per germline. Deletions cut 3 bases from V and 7 bases from J, with 9 bases between. DNA of the CDR3: TGTGCCAGCAGTTTCAGGGCAAGCGGGGAGCTGTTTTTT. It codes for CASSFRASGELFF.

This chain joins TRBV25-1 and TRBJ2-7; D is uncertain. The V and J ends lost 11 bases and 6 bases respectively, with 5 bases between them. CDR1 is MGHDK, CDR2 SYGVNS, per germline. The CDR3 length is 8 residues. The CDR3 protein is CAPFEQYF. The DNA of the CDR3 is TGTGCCCCTTTCGAGCAGTACTTC.

V gene TRBV10-3 combines with J gene TRBJ1-3; perhaps TRBD1 as D (6 bases). Germline V lookup: CDR1 ENHRY, CDR2 SYGVKD. V dropped 9 bases and J dropped 6 bases, with 15 bases sitting between them. The length of the CDR3 is 13 residues. CDR3 amino acids: CAIYTGKENTIYF. CDR3 DNA sequence: TGTGCCATTTACACAGGGAAGGAAAACACCATATATTTT.

The gene calls are TRBV27 and TRBJ1-2, with 8 nucleotides matching TRBD1. Per the germline V gene, CDR1 is MNHEY and CDR2 is SMNVEV (reference sequence). V shed 6 bases, J shed 8 bases, and the junction held 11 bases outside the gene matches. The CDR3 spans 14 residues. The CDR3 spells CASRKTGEGLGYTF. CDR3 DNA sequence: TGTGCCAGCAGGAAGACAGGGGAAGGGCTAGGCTACACCTTC.

V gene TRBV29-1 combines with J gene TRBJ2-7, with TRBD2 identical over 7 bases. CDR1 and CDR2 from the germline V gene are SQVTM and ANQGSEA. The CDR3 sequence is 15 residues long. Trimming at V came to 0 bases and at J to 3 bases, leaving 8 bases not matched to a gene. The CDR3 protein is CSVEDPASGFYEQYF. CDR3 nucleotides: TGCAGCGTTGAAGACCCCGCTAGCGGCTTCTACGAGCAGTACTTC.

CDR3 sequence: CASSERTGGSYEQYF. The CDR3 DNA follows: TGTGCCAGCAGTGAAAGGACAGGGGGCTCCTACGAGCAGTACTTC. The chain uses TRBV6-1 and TRBJ2-7; 10 bases agree with TRBD1. The V and J ends lost 2 bases and 0 bases, in that order; junction bases with no gene match: 1. The V gene's germline CDR1 is MNHNS and CDR2 SASEGT. The CDR3 has 15 amino acids.

The chain links TRBV11-2 to TRBJ2-5, with 9 bases matching TRBD1. The V gene end was trimmed by 6 bases and the J gene end by 5 bases; junction bases not matched to a gene: 10. CDR1 and CDR2 from the germline V gene are SGHAT and FQNNGV. This CDR3 region has 15 residues. CDR3 nucleotide sequence: TGTGCCAGCAGTCCCGGGACAGGGTTATTGGAGACCCAGTACTTC. Residues: CASSPGTGLLETQYF.

The chain uses TRBV12-2 and TRBJ2-1; TRBD2 was called by the table and not checked on the DNA. TRBV12-2 is shown as a pseudogene. This CDR3 spans 17 amino acids. In DNA, the CDR3 is TGTGCAAGTCGCTTACAAAATGGGACTAGCGCGTACAATGAGCAGTTCTTC. This translates into CASRLQNGTSAYNEQFF.

The gene calls are TRBV7-8 and TRBJ1-1, with D possibly matching TRBD1 (5 bases). Germline values: CDR1 SGHVS, CDR2 FQNEAQ. The CDR3 runs 17 residues. Between the trimmed V and J ends, which lost 2 bases and 1 base, there was a span of 17 bases. CDR3 sequence: CASSLRRLRGSNTEAFF. CDR3 coding DNA: TGTGCCAGCAGCTTAAGAAGGCTTCGGGGGTCGAACACTGAAGCTTTCTTT.

The chain has TRBV7-9 and TRBJ2-1; tentative D call: TRBD2 (6 bases). The CDR3 length is 15 residues. Germline CDR1 reads SEHNR; CDR2 reads FQNEAQ (reference sequence). V lost 5 bases and J 5 bases, leaving 16 bases between the germline ends. CDR3 coding DNA: TGTGCCAGCAGCGGTAGAGTCGGGAGTAACAATGAGCAGTTCTTC. It encodes CASSGRVGSNNEQFF.

The V call is TRBV5-1, the J call TRBJ1-6, with D unclear. The germline CDR1 and CDR2 sequences are SGHRS and YFSETQ. The CDR3 sequence is 14 residues long. V lost 2 bases to trimming and J lost 8 bases, with 11 bases between them. The CDR3 loop reads CASSFGHGDSPLHF. The DNA of the CDR3 is TGCGCCAGCAGCTTCGGGCACGGGGATTCACCCCTCCACTTT.

This sequence joins TRBV7-7 and TRBJ2-1, with TRBD2 matching 8 bases. CDR1 SSHAT and CDR2 FNYEAQ come from the germline V gene (reference sequence). The V segment lost 5 bases and the J segment 7 bases; nucleotides outside the gene matches: 16. CDR3 length: 17 residues. CDR3 residues: CASSPSGYSGTGNEQFF. The DNA for the CDR3 is TGTGCCAGCAGCCCTAGCGGGTATAGCGGAACCGGGAATGAGCAGTTCTTC.

This chain connects TRBV28 to TRBJ2-7; 10 positions match TRBD1. CDR3 length: 14 amino acids. J lost 3 bases, V lost 6 bases, and 5 bases had no gene match. Germline values: CDR1 MDHEN, CDR2 SYDVKM. The CDR3 DNA follows: TGTGCCAGCAGCTCAGACAGGGGGCTCTACGAGCAGTACTTC. Translating gives CASSSDRGLYEQYF.

The chain joins TRBV5-6 to TRBJ2-7; the match to TRBD2 covers 8 bases. The CDR3 consists of 15 residues. The junction had 6 bases not matched to a gene; V was cut back by 2 bases and J by 2 bases. Per germline, CDR1 SGHDT and CDR2 YYEEEE. The CDR3 bases are TGTGCCAGCAGCTTATGGGGGACTAGTCCCTACGAGCAGTACTTC. This encodes CASSLWGTSPYEQYF.

The rearrangement links TRBV7-8 to TRBJ2-5; no reliable D call. Deletions cut 7 bases from V and 3 bases from J, with 15 bases between. From germline, CDR1 is SGHVS and CDR2 FQNEAQ. The CDR3 contains 14 residues. The CDR3 region is CASNPPTLKETQYF. For the CDR3, the DNA is TGTGCCAGCAACCCTCCGACTTTGAAAGAGACCCAGTACTTC.

This chain uses TRBV7-9 with TRBJ2-7; TRBD2 aligns across 7 bases. CDR1 is SEHNR, CDR2 FQNEAQ, per germline (reference sequence). This CDR3 has 13 amino acids. J was trimmed by 6 bases and V by 1 base; bases with no gene match: 3. CDR3 in DNA: TGTGCCAGCAGCTTAGGACTAGCTAGCGAGCAGTACTTC. Protein: CASSLGLASEQYF.

The chain links TRBV25-1 to TRBJ2-5; 9 bases are a match to TRBD2. The CDR3 runs to 12 residues. Germline trimming cut 8 bases from V and 13 bases from J; bases unmatched to any gene: 11. Germline CDR1 reads MGHDK; CDR2 reads SYGVNS. CDR3 amino acids: CASASGRTVPYF. DNA for the CDR3: TGTGCCAGCGCCAGCGGGAGGACGGTACCGTACTTC.

V and J are TRBV4-1 and TRBJ1-2; 8 bases line up with TRBD1. This CDR3 contains 17 residues. J lost 2 bases, V lost 3 bases, and 11 bases had no gene match. Germline CDR1 and CDR2: MGHRA and YSYEKL. The chain's CDR3 is CASSQVSGQDLNYGYTF. The DNA of the CDR3 is TGCGCCAGCAGCCAGGTCTCGGGACAGGACCTCAACTATGGCTACACCTTC.

This chain uses TRBV30 with TRBJ1-4; D is ambiguous. CDR3 length: 11 residues. Germline V lookup: CDR1 GTSNPN, CDR2 SVGIG (reference sequence). Trimming pared 4 bases from V and 10 bases from J, leaving 10 bases between. CDR3: CAWIEVPKLFF. The CDR3 bases are TGTGCCTGGATAGAGGTCCCAAAACTGTTTTTT.

This chain connects TRBV19 to TRBJ2-7, with 7 bases matching TRBD1. The J segment lost 5 bases and the V segment lost 4 bases, leaving 11 bases of the junction unmatched. The V gene's germline CDR1 is LNHDA and CDR2 SQIVND (reference sequence). The CDR3 has 15 amino acids. This CDR3 is CASSTLTGYPHEQYF. The CDR3 region has the DNA TGTGCCAGTAGTACCCTGACAGGGTACCCTCACGAGCAGTACTTC.

The rearrangement uses TRBV2 and TRBJ1-1, with a tentative D call TRBD1 (5 bases). Germline CDR1 and CDR2: SNHLY and FYNNEI. The V gene lost 2 bases and the J gene lost 1 base, with 11 bases spanning the gap. This CDR3 is 15 amino acids long. Here the CDR3 reads CASSENLRANTEAFF. The CDR3 DNA is TGTGCCAGCAGTGAAAATCTCAGGGCGAACACTGAAGCTTTCTTT.

V gene TRBV7-2 combines with J gene TRBJ2-7; the D is unclear. The ends were cut back, 1 base at V and 0 bases at J, with 10 bases in the middle. CDR3 length: 15 residues. Germline V gives CDR1 SGHTA, CDR2 FQGNSA. The CDR3 DNA reads TGTGCCAGCAGCTTAGACGGTCTCCTCTCCTACGAGCAGTACTTC. Protein product: CASSLDGLLSYEQYF.